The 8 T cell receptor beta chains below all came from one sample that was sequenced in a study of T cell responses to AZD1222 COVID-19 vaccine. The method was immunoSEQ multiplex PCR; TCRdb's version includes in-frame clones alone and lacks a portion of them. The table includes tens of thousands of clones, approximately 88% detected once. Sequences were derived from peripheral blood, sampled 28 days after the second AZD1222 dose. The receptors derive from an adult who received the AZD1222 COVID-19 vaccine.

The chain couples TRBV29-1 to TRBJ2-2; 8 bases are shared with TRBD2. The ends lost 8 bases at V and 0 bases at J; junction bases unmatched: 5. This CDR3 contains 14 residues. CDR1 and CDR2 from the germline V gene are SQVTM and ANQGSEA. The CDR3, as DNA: TGCAGCTCAACTAGCGGATCGAACACCGGGGAGCTGTTTTTT. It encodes CSSTSGSNTGELFF.

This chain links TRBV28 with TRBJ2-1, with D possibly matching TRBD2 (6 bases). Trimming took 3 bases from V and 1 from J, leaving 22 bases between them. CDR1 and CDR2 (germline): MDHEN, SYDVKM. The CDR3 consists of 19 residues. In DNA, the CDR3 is TGTGCCAGCAGTTTCCTGGGCGGAGGAGGGAGTGGGTCCTACAATGAGCAGTTCTTC. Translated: CASSFLGGGGSGSYNEQFF.

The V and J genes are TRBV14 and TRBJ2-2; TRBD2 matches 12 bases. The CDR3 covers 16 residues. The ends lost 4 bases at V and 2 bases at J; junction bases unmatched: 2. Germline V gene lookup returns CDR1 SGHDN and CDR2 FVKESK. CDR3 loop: CASSRGLAGNTGELFF. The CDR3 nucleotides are TGTGCCAGCAGCCGGGGACTAGCGGGTAACACCGGGGAGCTGTTTTTT.

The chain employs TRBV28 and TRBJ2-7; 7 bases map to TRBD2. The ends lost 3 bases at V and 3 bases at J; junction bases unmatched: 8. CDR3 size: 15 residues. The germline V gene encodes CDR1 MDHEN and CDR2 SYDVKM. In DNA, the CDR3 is TGTGCCAGCAGTTTGTCAGGTAGCGGGCTCTACGAGCAGTACTTC. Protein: CASSLSGSGLYEQYF.

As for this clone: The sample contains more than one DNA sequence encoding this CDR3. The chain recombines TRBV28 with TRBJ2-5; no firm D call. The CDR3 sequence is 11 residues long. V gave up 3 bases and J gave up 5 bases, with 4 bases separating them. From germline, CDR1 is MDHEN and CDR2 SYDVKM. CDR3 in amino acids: CASSLGETQYF. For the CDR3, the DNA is TGTGCCAGCAGTTTGGGGGAGACCCAGTACTTC.

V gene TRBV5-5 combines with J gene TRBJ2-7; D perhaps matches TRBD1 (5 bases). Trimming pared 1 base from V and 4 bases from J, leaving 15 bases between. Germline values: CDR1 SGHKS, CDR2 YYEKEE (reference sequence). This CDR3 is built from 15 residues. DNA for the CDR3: TGTGCCAGCAGCTTGTGGCCAGGGAAAGGGTACGAGCAGTACTTC. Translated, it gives CASSLWPGKGYEQYF.

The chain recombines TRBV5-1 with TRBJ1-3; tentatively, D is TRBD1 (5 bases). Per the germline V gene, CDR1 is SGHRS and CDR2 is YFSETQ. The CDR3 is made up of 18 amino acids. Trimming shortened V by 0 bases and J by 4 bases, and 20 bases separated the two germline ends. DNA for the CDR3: TGCGCCAGCAGCTTGGATTTGGACCGGACACTGGTGGGAAACACCATATATTTT. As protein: CASSLDLDRTLVGNTIYF.

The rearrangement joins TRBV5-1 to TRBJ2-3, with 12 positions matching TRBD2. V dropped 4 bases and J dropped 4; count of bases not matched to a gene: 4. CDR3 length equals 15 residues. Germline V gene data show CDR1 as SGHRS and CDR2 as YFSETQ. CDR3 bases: TGCGCCAGCAGCACTAGACTAGCGGGAGCAGATACGCAGTATTTT. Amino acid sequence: CASSTRLAGADTQYF.